These 8 T cell receptor beta chains were sequenced from one sample in a study of CD8+ T cells in alopecia areata. Treatment defined: oral pan-JAK inhibitor, 5-10 mg twice daily. Reverse transcription of extracted RNA yielded cDNA, which provided the sequencing template. Method: immunoSEQ multiplex PCR; TCRdb's copy keeps in-frame clones and lacks some. The sample lists some 120,000 clones; under 65% were seen once. The sequencing used CD4+ T cells sorted from blood, collected at week 4, from a patient treated with tofacitinib. These receptor sequences come from a human donor with alopecia areata.

V gene TRBV9 combines with J gene TRBJ1-2; 7 bases fit TRBD1. This CDR3 spans 16 amino acids. From germline, CDR1 is SGDLS and CDR2 YYNGEE. V shed 0 bases and J 4 bases; nucleotides not matched to a gene: 9. The chain's CDR3 is CASSVGTTGPFYGYTF. The CDR3 nucleotides are TGTGCCAGCAGCGTAGGAACGACAGGGCCCTTCTATGGCTACACCTTC. Full variable domain (outside the CDR3, taken from reference TRBV9 and TRBJ1-2): DSGVTQTPKHLITATGQRVTLRCSPRSGDLSVYWYQQSLDQGLQFLIQYYNGEERAKGNILERFSAQQFPDLHSELNLSSLELGDSALYFCASSVGTTGPFYGYTFGSGTRLTVV.

J is TRBJ1-1 and V is TRBV29-1; 7 bases map to TRBD1. Germline trimming cut 7 bases from V and 1 base from J; bases unmatched to any gene: 6. The germline CDR1 and CDR2 sequences are SQVTM and ANQGSEA. The CDR3 totals 13 residues. CDR3 nucleotide sequence: TGCAGCGCCCGGGGACAGTCGAACACTGAAGCTTTCTTT. It codes for CSARGQSNTEAFF.

About this clone: This sequence is one base from a far larger clone and is likely a read error. Other DNA sequences from this sample encode an identical CDR3 as well. The chain employs TRBV2 and TRBJ2-7, with D possibly TRBD1 on 6 matching bases. This CDR3 has 15 residues. Germline CDR1 SNHLY, CDR2 FYNNEI. CDR3 sequence (DNA): TGTGCCAGCAGTGCTCAGGGGTCGGGCTCCTACGAGCAGTACTTT. Translating it yields CASSAQGSGSYEQYF.

There are many counts of this clone. The CDR3 region has the DNA TGCGCCAGCAGCCAAGATGACTACAATGAGCAGTTCTTC. It is translated as CASSQDDYNEQFF. The chain combines TRBV4-3 with TRBJ2-1; D gene unclear. V dropped 0 bases and J dropped 3 bases, with 3 bases sitting between them. Germline loops: CDR1 LGHNA, CDR2 YSLEER. CDR3 size: 13 residues.

The V and J genes are TRBV4-1 and TRBJ1-1; no definite D call. The CDR3 sequence is 16 residues long. Germline V gene data show CDR1 as MGHRA and CDR2 as YSYEKL. V gave up 4 bases and J gave up 3 bases, with 18 bases separating them. CDR3 in amino acids: CASSPRSPGVDTEAFF. The CDR3 region has the DNA TGCGCCAGCAGCCCCCGTTCACCGGGAGTTGACACTGAAGCTTTCTTT.

This chain uses TRBV2 with TRBJ2-7; the D call may be TRBD1 or TRBD2 (5 bases each). The length of the CDR3 is 11 residues. V lost 6 bases and J lost 6, with 9 bases in between. Germline V gene sequence: CDR1 SNHLY, CDR2 FYNNEI. The CDR3 sequence is CASSAGGEQYF. CDR3 in DNA: TGTGCCAGCAGCGCTGGGGGCGAGCAGTACTTC. The full variable domain, completed using reference TRBV2 and TRBJ2-7, is EPEVTQTPSHQVTQMGQEVILRCVPISNHLYFYWYRQILGQKVEFLVSFYNNEISEKSEIFDDQFSVERPDGSNFTLKIRSTKLEDSAMYFCASSAGGEQYFGPGTRLTVT.

The V gene is TRBV5-1, the J gene TRBJ1-1; 9 bases match TRBD1. The CDR3 consists of 15 residues. After removal of 3 bases from V and 5 bases from J, the junction contained 8 bases not matched to a gene. Germline V gene lookup returns CDR1 SGHRS and CDR2 YFSETQ. The CDR3: CASSSGTGLSTEAFF. In DNA form, the CDR3 reads TGCGCCAGCAGCTCCGGGACAGGGTTGTCGACTGAAGCTTTCTTT. The complete variable domain, with remaining parts taken from reference TRBV5-1 and TRBJ1-1, reads KAGVTQTPRYLIKTRGQQVTLSCSPISGHRSVSWYQQTPGQGLQFLFEYFSETQRNKGNFPGRFSGRQFSNSRSEMNVSTLELGDSALYLCASSSGTGLSTEAFFGQGTRLTVV.

This chain joins TRBV29-1 and TRBJ2-5, with D perhaps TRBD2 (5 bases). The CDR3 sequence is 13 residues long. Germline V gene lookup returns CDR1 SQVTM and CDR2 ANQGSEA. V was shortened by 3 bases and J by 4 bases, with 12 bases between the two germline ends. CDR3 amino acids: CSVDAGARETQYF. Here the CDR3 DNA reads TGCAGCGTTGATGCGGGCGCTCGAGAGACCCAGTACTTC.